Presented here are 22 T cell receptor beta chains from one specimen sequenced in a study of blood T cell repertoires in COVID-19. Data came from immunoSEQ multiplex PCR; TCRdb stores just in-frame clones and leaves some out. The sample has fewer than 350,000 clones, around 85% seen once. The source material was PBMCs or T cells enriched from blood (not recorded which). These receptors all stem from a woman aged 50 to 60 who had recovered from COVID-19.

This chain uses TRBV5-4 with TRBJ2-5, with a tentative D call TRBD1 (6 bases). Germline V gene lookup returns CDR1 SGHNT and CDR2 YYREEE (reference sequence). Trimming pared 0 bases from V and 4 bases from J, leaving 10 bases between. The CDR3 runs to 14 residues. The CDR3 spells CASSLGMGAETQYF. The CDR3 nucleotides are TGTGCCAGCAGCTTGGGGATGGGGGCAGAGACCCAGTACTTC.

The chain employs TRBV28 and TRBJ1-2; no clear D gene. The germline gives CDR1 MDHEN, CDR2 SYDVKM. Trimming cost V 8 bases and J 2 bases, with 9 bases left between them. The CDR3 loop spans 12 amino acids. The CDR3 reads CASHAVNYGYTF. CDR3 nucleotides: TGTGCCAGCCATGCAGTCAACTATGGCTACACCTTC.

This sequence joins TRBV4-1 and TRBJ1-2, with 9 bases lining up with TRBD1. Germline V gene sequence: CDR1 MGHRA, CDR2 YSYEKL. V lost 5 bases and J lost 1; bases outside the gene matches: 5. The CDR3 has 15 amino acids. CDR3 in amino acids: CASSSRQGDNYGYTF. CDR3 DNA sequence: TGCGCCAGCAGCTCGCGACAGGGGGATAACTATGGCTACACCTTC.

The gene calls are TRBV9 and TRBJ1-1, with D perhaps TRBD1 (5 bases). The CDR3 loop spans 17 amino acids. CDR1 is SGDLS, CDR2 YYNGEE, per germline. V shed 3 bases and J shed 1 base, with 19 bases lying between them. The CDR3 nucleotides are TGTGCCAGCAGCGAACAGCCAACAGGAAATTGGAACACTGAAGCTTTCTTT. Translating it yields CASSEQPTGNWNTEAFF. Variable domain in full (rest from reference TRBV9 and TRBJ1-1): DSGVTQTPKHLITATGQRVTLRCSPRSGDLSVYWYQQSLDQGLQFLIQYYNGEERAKGNILERFSAQQFPDLHSELNLSSLELGDSALYFCASSEQPTGNWNTEAFFGQGTRLTVV.

Only a few counts were recorded for this clone. J is TRBJ1-2 and V is TRBV5-1, with 9 bases lining up with TRBD1. CDR1 is SGHRS, CDR2 YFSETQ, per germline. This CDR3 contains 13 residues. The J segment lost 6 bases and the V segment lost 6 bases, leaving 6 bases of the junction unmatched. As DNA, the CDR3 is TGCGCCAGCACCAGGGACAGGGTCGATGGCTACACCTTC. Translation: CASTRDRVDGYTF.

The J gene is TRBJ2-1, the V gene TRBV11-2, with D perhaps TRBD2 (5 bases). CDR1 is SGHAT and CDR2 is FQNNGV in the germline V gene. The CDR3 length is 13 residues. Trimming removed 5 bases at V and 7 bases at J, with 12 bases between. CDR3 protein: CASSGTTGNEQFF. The CDR3 coding sequence is TGTGCCAGCAGCGGAACGACGGGGAATGAGCAGTTCTTC.

The genes are TRBV5-1 and TRBJ1-2, with D hard to call. The CDR3 extends over 16 amino acids. Looked up from germline, CDR1 is SGHRS and CDR2 is YFSETQ. V dropped 4 bases and J dropped 2 bases, with 18 bases sitting between them. For the CDR3, the DNA is TGCGCCAGCAGCCCGTCGGGGTTTTTACCGAACTATGGCTACACCTTC. As protein: CASSPSGFLPNYGYTF.

V usage is TRBV11-2 and J usage is TRBJ1-5; weak D call: TRBD1 (5 bases). Deletions cut 8 bases from V and 3 bases from J, with 11 bases between. Germline V gene data show CDR1 as SGHAT and CDR2 as FQNNGV. CDR3 length equals 13 residues. The CDR3 sequence: CASAGGPNQPQHF. CDR3 nucleotides: TGTGCCAGCGCCGGGGGTCCCAATCAGCCCCAGCATTTT.

The V and J genes are TRBV19 and TRBJ1-1; 10 nucleotides align to TRBD1. Germline V CDR1 and CDR2: LNHDA, SQIVND (reference sequence). The CDR3 has 16 residues. J was trimmed by 0 bases and V by 3 bases; bases with no gene match: 4. The CDR3 protein is CASSMGDRGMNTEAFF. CDR3 nucleotide sequence: TGTGCCAGTAGTATGGGGGACAGGGGAATGAACACTGAAGCTTTCTTT.

The chain couples TRBV19 to TRBJ2-7; 10 nucleotides line up with TRBD1. Germline CDR1 LNHDA, CDR2 SQIVND (reference sequence). The CDR3 has 14 amino acids. The V and J ends lost 5 bases and 3 bases, in that order; junction bases with no gene match: 4. CDR3 region: CASSFGQGGYEQYF. The CDR3 nucleotides read TGTGCCAGTAGTTTCGGACAGGGGGGCTACGAGCAGTACTTC.

The chain joins TRBV6-1 to TRBJ2-1, with 10 bases matching TRBD2. CDR1 is MNHNS and CDR2 is SASEGT in the germline V gene. V lost 0 bases, J lost 9 bases, and 5 bases stayed unmatched. This CDR3 has 15 amino acids. This chain's CDR3 is CASSEALASGGEQFF. DNA for the CDR3: TGTGCCAGCAGTGAAGCGTTAGCTAGCGGGGGTGAGCAGTTCTTC.

J is TRBJ1-1 and V is TRBV20-1; D might be TRBD1 (6 bases). Germline V gene data show CDR1 as DFQATT and CDR2 as SNEGSKA (reference sequence). There are 10 residues in the CDR3. V lost 5 bases and J lost 9, with 10 bases in between. The CDR3 coding sequence is TGCAGTGCTGACGGGACACAAGCTTTCTTT. Amino acid sequence: CSADGTQAFF.

This clone appeared a few times. The chain couples TRBV5-6 to TRBJ2-3; the D is unclear. CDR1 is SGHDT, CDR2 YYEEEE, per germline. V gave up 1 base and J gave up 3 bases, with 12 bases separating them. The CDR3 contains 15 residues. DNA of the CDR3: TGTGCCAGCAGCTTGCCGGCAGGTAGGACAGATACGCAGTATTTT. Translated: CASSLPAGRTDTQYF.

The rearrangement joins TRBV3-1 (or the pseudogene TRBV3-2) to TRBJ2-3; D might be TRBD1 (5 bases). Trimming removed 4 bases from V and 0 bases from J, with 17 bases in between. This CDR3 has 17 amino acids. Germline V CDR1 and CDR2: LGHDT, YNNKEL (reference sequence). The CDR3 DNA sequence: TGTGCCAGCAGCCCCTTGACAGTTAGTTCTAGCACAGATACGCAGTATTTT. Residues: CASSPLTVSSSTDTQYF.

This clone was seen only once. The rearrangement joins TRBV6-1 to TRBJ1-2; D gene unclear. This CDR3 is built from 13 residues. Trimming removed 0 bases from V and 3 bases from J, with 5 bases in between. Germline CDR1 is MNHNS and CDR2 is SASEGT. CDR3 coding DNA: TGTGCCAGCAGTGAAGCCGAGTACTATGGCTACACCTTC. It specifies CASSEAEYYGYTF.

This clone was found once. The rearrangement joins TRBV19 to TRBJ1-5; TRBD1 is a possible D gene (5 bases). V was cut by 4 bases and J by 4 bases, with 17 bases left in between. The length of the CDR3 is 16 residues. From germline, CDR1 is LNHDA and CDR2 SQIVND (reference sequence). CDR3 region: CASSTWVVGGNQPQHF. The CDR3 bases are TGTGCCAGTAGTACATGGGTGGTGGGGGGAAATCAGCCCCAGCATTTT.

The CDR3 bases are TGTGCCAGCAGTTTCCAGGGGGCACCCGGGGAGCTGTTTTTT. It translates to CASSFQGAPGELFF. This chain links TRBV27 with TRBJ2-2, with 8 bases fitting TRBD1. The CDR3 has 14 residues. Germline CDR1 and CDR2: MNHEY and SMNVEV (reference sequence). The trim removed 3 bases at V and 6 bases at J, leaving 3 bases unmatched.

The CDR3 region has the DNA TGCGCCAGCAGCTTGCAGGGTACAGAGACCCAGTACTTC. It specifies CASSLQGTETQYF. This chain links TRBV5-1 with TRBJ2-5, with D tentatively TRBD1 (5 bases). With 1 base removed from V and 4 bases from J, the gap between germline ends came to 8 bases. The CDR3 runs 13 residues. The germline gives CDR1 SGHRS, CDR2 YFSETQ.

This clone came up once. V and J are TRBV29-1 and TRBJ2-3; TRBD2 agrees at 8 bases. The CDR3 loop spans 15 amino acids. The V segment lost 1 base and the J segment 11 bases; nucleotides outside the gene matches: 14. In germline, CDR1 is SQVTM, CDR2 ANQGSEA. As DNA, the CDR3 is TGCAGCGTTGAAGGGGGGCCTAGCGGGTTTTGGGGGCAGTATTTT. Encoded protein: CSVEGGPSGFWGQYF.

The chain recombines TRBV3-1 (or the pseudogene TRBV3-2) with TRBJ2-5; 14 bases match TRBD2. The CDR3 has 16 amino acids. Germline CDR1 and CDR2: LGHDT and YNNKEL (reference sequence). Trimming took 5 bases from V and 9 from J; bases not matched to a gene: 11. CDR3 amino acids: CASSAGTSGGGRAQYF. DNA of the CDR3: TGTGCCAGCAGCGCCGGGACTAGCGGGGGTGGTCGGGCCCAGTACTTC.

CDR3 in amino acids: CASRGGLGNTIYF. CDR3 coding DNA: TGTGCCAGCCGAGGTGGACTTGGAAACACCATATATTTT. This sequence joins TRBV6-5 and TRBJ1-3; no definite D call. Trimming removed 8 bases at V and 3 bases at J, with 11 bases between. Looked up from germline, CDR1 is MNHEY and CDR2 is SVGAGI. This CDR3 region has 13 residues.

V is TRBV7-8 and J is TRBJ2-7, with D tentatively TRBD1 (6 bases). Germline-derived CDR1 and CDR2 are SGHVS and FQNEAQ. Trimming cost V 5 bases and J 5 bases, with 16 bases left between them. The CDR3 consists of 14 residues. CDR3 DNA sequence: TGTGCCAGCAGCGACTTGGGGGCTAGGGACGAGCAGTACTTC. Its protein product is CASSDLGARDEQYF.